This T cell receptor beta chain comes out of a study of T cells in Graves' hyperthyroidism and ophthalmopathy (dated by TCRdb to the late 2010s). In the study overall: Peripheral blood samples were taken at the time of initial diagnosis, prior to any treatment. To identify TCR V-J signatures that set the groups apart, the researchers used a discovery cohort of 100 patients, made up of 40 to 45 with Graves' ophthalmopathy and some 60 with stable Graves' hyperthyroidism. Whether ophthalmopathy could be predicted prospectively was tested in an independent validation cohort made up of about 18 hyperthyroidism patients plus 17 patients who later progressed to ophthalmopathy. The 90 to 100 discovery patients were randomly split 7:3 into training and test sets. In addition, the study compared T-cell repertoires in thyroid tissue and in blood from six Graves' hyperthyroidism patients. After sampling, hyperthyroidism patients received methimazole starting at 30 mg daily, and ophthalmopathy patients received high-dose intravenous methylprednisolone. TCR Vbeta CDR3 sequencing of 130 to 150 peripheral blood samples (over 40 ophthalmopathy, approximately 80 hyperthyroidism and some 17 progressor patients) is reported in the paper. Results and caveats for the whole study, not just this receptor: In validation, progression to ophthalmopathy was predicted by the model with around 71% sensitivity and nearly 75% specificity, a median of approximately 7.1 months before onset. A 13 V-J signature model separated ophthalmopathy from stable hyperthyroidism, with 87.88% sensitivity and around 84% specificity in cross-validation and 80%/75% in testing. No statistical method was used to fix the sample size in advance, and group allocation was not hidden from the investigators. Blood samples also contained most of the expanded thyroid clonotypes (frequency above 0.001), which suggests that blood repertoires may reflect thyroid immune responses.

The TCR beta CDR3 regions were amplified from RNA transcripts. The TCR CDR3 was subjected to a first round of RT-PCR using the HTBI primer set and the Qiagen OneStep RT-PCR kit. The libraries were constructed in a second round of multiplex PCR and then size-selected and purified. Paired-end sequencing of the libraries was performed with 100 bp reads on an Illumina HiSeq2000. As for the authors' bioinformatics: SOAPnuke was used to process the raw data, removing reads that contained adapters or uncalled bases, had a mean Phred below 15, or lacked an exact match to the constant primer or identifier. COPE v1.2.5 was used to merge high-quality paired reads, and clonotypes were defined as unique nucleotide sequences. MiTCR v1.1 was used to align clonotypes to the IMGT TRBV, TRBD and TRBJ reference segments. The analysis included only V-J combinations with a frequency above 0.0001, which together covered 98% to 99.2% of the repertoires. The TCS score was defined as F50 (clonal expansion) divided by E x V (chaos), with BLOSUM62-based TCRdist calculated between CDR3 peptides within each V-J. Welch's t-statistics and random forest reduced some 510 V-J features to some 14, which were used in a naive Bayes classifier (R e1071). TCRdb itself trimmed the public reads at Q25 with fastp, ran MiXCR and retained productive beta chains. Each entry merges the rows of one CDR3 protein and shows their most common DNA and genes. Here the V and J calls rest on TCRdb's processing, not on the authors' analysis. The sample table contains some 200,000 distinct CDR3 sequences; only one count was recorded for approximately 16% of them. About 56% of the sample belongs to the ten largest clones.

Graves' hyperthyroidism was defined as stable when no progression to ophthalmopathy occurred over 18 months of follow-up. Hyperthyroidism patients were aged 18 to 65 years and newly diagnosed, with disease duration of less than 2 months. Exclusion was applied to patients with uncontrolled infections, other autoimmune diseases, pregnancy or lactation. Diagnoses relied on clinical symptoms, serum thyroxine and TRAb, thyroid ultrasound and orbital computed tomography. Ficoll-Paque density gradient centrifugation was used to isolate PBMCs from under 11 ml of fresh peripheral blood. Trizol reagent was used to extract total RNA, and RNA quality was then checked on an Agilent 2100 Bioanalyzer. In the germline V gene, CDR1 corresponds to SGHAT and CDR2 to FQNNGV. At the junction V is shortened by 6 bases and J by 7 bases; bases outside the gene matches: 4. From its cysteine to its phenylalanine, the CDR3 spans 13 amino acids. Only the CDR3 part of the read is kept: 39 bases, read in frame from the first base.

Concerning this clonotype itself: Its antigen remains undetermined. No base-level quality is on record; no much larger clone is a single base apart.

The sample was blood. The sequence joins TRBV11-2 to TRBJ2-1; TRBD2 matches 9 bases in the middle. The receptor's source is a woman between 50 and 59 years old with Graves' hyperthyroidism. The nucleotides read TGTGCCAGCAGACCTCTAGCGGGGAATGAGCAGTTCTTC. Its translation reads: CASRPLAGNEQFF. The CDR3, completed at both ends by the reference TRBV11-2 and TRBJ2-1 genes, gives the full variable domain EAGVAQSPRYKIIEKRQSVAFWCNPISGHATLYWYQQILGQGPKLLIQFQNNGVVDDSQLPKDRFSAERLKGVDSTLKIQPAKLEDSAVYLCASRPLAGNEQFFGPGTRLTVL.